A selection of T cell receptor beta chains follows, all from one sample in a study of T cell responses to AZD1222 COVID-19 vaccine. Sequencing used immunoSEQ multiplex PCR; TCRdb keeps in-frame clones, though not all of them. The sample includes roughly 86,000 clones, 80% to 90% of them seen just once. The sequencing used peripheral blood, collected on day 0 of AZD1222 vaccination. Every receptor here comes from an adult in good health. Both conserved end residues are part of each CDR3. A D gene is named only where the DNA matches it firmly. Size values are once, few and many counts, or a class for expanded clones, and some rows have none.

j_call,clone_size,v_call,d_call,cdr3_nt,cdr3_aa
TRBJ1-1,once,TRBV28,.,TGTGCCAGCAGTTTTTCAGGGCCGAACACTGAAGCTTTCTTT,CASSFSGPNTEAFF
TRBJ1-1,.,TRBV19,TRBD1,TGTGCCAGTAAACAGGGGTGGAACACTGAAGCTTTCTTT,CASKQGWNTEAFF
TRBJ2-1,.,TRBV5-1,.,TGCGCCAGCAGCTTAGGGGTGGATGAGCAGTTCTTC,CASSLGVDEQFF
TRBJ1-1,.,TRBV28,.,TGTGCCAGCAGTACGGGGAACACTGAAGCTTTCTTT,CASSTGNTEAFF
TRBJ2-7,.,TRBV5-4,TRBD2,TGTGCCAGCAGCCTTAGCGGGAAGGCACACGAGCAGTACTTC,CASSLSGKAHEQYF
TRBJ2-5,.,TRBV6-1,TRBD1,TGTGCCAGCAGTGAAGCAGGGGGCGAAGAGACCCAGTACTTC,CASSEAGGEETQYF
TRBJ1-6,.,TRBV6-5,TRBD1,TGTGCCAGCAGTTTGGGACAGGGAATCAATTCACCCCTCCACTTT,CASSLGQGINSPLHF
TRBJ2-3,once,TRBV11-2,.,TGTGCCAGCAGTTCCACGTTAGAGGAGAGCACAGATACGCAGTATTTT,CASSSTLEESTDTQYF
TRBJ2-3,.,TRBV7-2,.,TGTGCCAGCAGCTTGGGGCTATTCGGGGATACGCAGTATTTT,CASSLGLFGDTQYF
TRBJ1-5,once,TRBV5-5,.,TGTGCCAGCAGCCTAACCCTCAGGGGCAATCAGCCCCAGCATTTT,CASSLTLRGNQPQHF
TRBJ2-5,.,TRBV24-1,.,TGTGCCACCAGCGACGGGACCCACCAAGTGGAGACCCAGTACTTC,CATSDGTHQVETQYF
TRBJ1-5,.,TRBV4-1,.,TGCGCCAGCAGCCAAGTGAGTAATGTCGATCAGCCCCAGCATTTT,CASSQVSNVDQPQHF
TRBJ2-5,.,TRBV15,.,TGTGCCACCGGAGACCGCGGGACAGACCAAGAGACCCAGTACTTC,CATGDRGTDQETQYF
TRBJ1-3,once,TRBV2,.,TGTGCCAGCAGTGAAGCGGGTTATGGAAACACCATATATTTT,CASSEAGYGNTIYF
TRBJ2-5,.,TRBV7-9,.,TGTGCCAGCAGCAGGGGCATTGGGACCTCCCCCGTGGGCCAGTACTTC,CASSRGIGTSPVGQYF
TRBJ2-7,.,TRBV21-1,.,TGTGCCAGCAGCAGGACCCGGCGGGAGAAGTACGAGCAGTACTTC,CASSRTRREKYEQYF
TRBJ1-5,.,TRBV30,.,TGTGCCTGGAGACAGGGTATGGGGCCCCAGCATTTT,CAWRQGMGPQHF